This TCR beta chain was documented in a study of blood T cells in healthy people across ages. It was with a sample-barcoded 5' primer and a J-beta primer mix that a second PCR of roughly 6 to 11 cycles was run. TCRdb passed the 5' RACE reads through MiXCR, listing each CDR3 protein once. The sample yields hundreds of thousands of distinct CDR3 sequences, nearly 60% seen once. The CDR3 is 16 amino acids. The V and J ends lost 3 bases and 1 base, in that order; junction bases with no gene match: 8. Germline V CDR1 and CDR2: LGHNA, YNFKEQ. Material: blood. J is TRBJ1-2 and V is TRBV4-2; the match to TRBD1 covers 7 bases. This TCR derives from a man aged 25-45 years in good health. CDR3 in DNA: TGTGCCAGCAGCCAGACAGGGTATAAAGATAACTATGGCTACACCTTC. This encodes CASSQTGYKDNYGYTF.